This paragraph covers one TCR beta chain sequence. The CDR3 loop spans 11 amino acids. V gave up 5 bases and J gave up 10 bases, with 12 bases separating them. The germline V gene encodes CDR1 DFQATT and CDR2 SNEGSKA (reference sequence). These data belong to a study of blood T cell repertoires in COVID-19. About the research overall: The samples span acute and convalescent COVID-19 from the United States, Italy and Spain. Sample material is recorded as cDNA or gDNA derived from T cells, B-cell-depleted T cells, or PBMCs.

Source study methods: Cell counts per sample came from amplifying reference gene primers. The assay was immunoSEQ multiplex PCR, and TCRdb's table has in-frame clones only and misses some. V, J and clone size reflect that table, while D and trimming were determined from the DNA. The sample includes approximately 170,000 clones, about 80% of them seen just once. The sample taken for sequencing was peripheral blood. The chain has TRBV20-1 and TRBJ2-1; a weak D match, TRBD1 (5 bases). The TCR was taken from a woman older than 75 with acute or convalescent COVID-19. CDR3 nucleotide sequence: TGCAGTGCTTTCGACAGTTCAGAGCAGTTCTTC. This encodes CSAFDSSEQFF.